A selection of T cell receptor beta chains follows, all from one sample in a study of technical replicates of blood from several donors. The assay was immunoSEQ multiplex PCR, and TCRdb's table has in-frame clones only and misses some. The table shows 79,000 or so clones, with approximately 96% occurring only once. The specimen was T cells isolated from PBMCs. These receptors were taken from a human donor in good health. Each CDR3 is given with its conserved first and last residue. A D gene is named only where the DNA matches it firmly.

v_call	j_call	d_call	cdr3_aa	cdr3_nt
TRBV30	TRBJ2-3	.	CAWSVRSGSTDTQYF	TGTGCCTGGAGTGTACGTAGCGGAAGCACAGATACGCAGTATTTT
TRBV20-1	TRBJ1-3	.	CSASSGNTIYF	TGCAGTGCTAGCAGTGGAAACACCATATATTTT
TRBV7-2	TRBJ1-2	.	CASSRGDGYTF	TGTGCCAGCAGCCGGGGAGATGGCTACACCTTC
TRBV5-1	TRBJ2-7	.	CASSDLTSYEQYF	TGCGCCAGCAGCGATCTGACTAGCTACGAGCAGTACTTC
TRBV28	TRBJ2-2	TRBD1	CASSTPGQGNTGELFF	TGTGCCAGCAGTACACCGGGACAGGGCAACACCGGGGAGCTGTTTTTT
TRBV7-3	TRBJ2-2	TRBD1	CASSSTGVGGELFF	TGTGCCAGCAGCTCAACAGGGGTCGGCGGGGAGCTGTTTTTT
TRBV7-2	TRBJ2-7	.	CASSARSQGTYEQYF	TGTGCCAGCAGCGCGAGGTCGCAGGGAACCTACGAGCAGTACTTC
TRBV7-3	TRBJ2-3	.	CASSLQGTDTQYF	TGTGCCAGCAGCTTGCAGGGTACAGATACGCAGTATTTT
TRBV5-1	TRBJ1-1	.	CASSFRVDTEAFF	TGCGCCAGCAGCTTCAGGGTGGACACTGAAGCTTTCTTT
TRBV11-2	TRBJ2-3	.	CASSPMGQFTDTQYF	TGTGCCAGCAGCCCGATGGGCCAATTCACAGATACGCAGTATTTT